These T cell receptor beta chains were read from a single sample in a study of monozygotic twins with inflammatory bowel disease. No DNA is given; TCRdb re-called the 5' RACE reads and lists each CDR3 protein once. In total, the table holds about 210,000 distinct CDR3 sequences. Sequenced sample: blood. These receptors originate from a human donor with ulcerative colitis or Crohn's disease, or a healthy co-twin of an affected twin (not recorded which). Each CDR3 is given with its conserved first and last residue.

>TRBV2|TRBJ1-2
CASSNPSSVDRGYTF
>TRBV5-1|TRBJ2-3
CASSPPLAASTDTQYF
>TRBV5-1|TRBJ2-5
CASSWQETQYF
>TRBV6-1|TRBJ1-5
CASSDTNSNQPQHF
>TRBV3-1|TRBJ2-7
CASSRDGLAGNEQYF
>TRBV9|TRBJ2-1
CASSAGTSGYNEQFF
>TRBV7-9|TRBJ1-1
CASSGNRGQTEAFF
>TRBV9|TRBJ2-7
CASSAQTGFEQYF
>TRBV20-1|TRBJ1-5
CSAPSSRGYHQPQHF
>TRBV5-1|TRBJ2-5
CASSFGTERETQYF
>TRBV7-9|TRBJ1-1
CASSPPGGGTEAFF
>TRBV7-9|TRBJ2-3
CASTVGRDSSTDTQYF
>TRBV3-1|TRBJ1-6
CASSPYGTNSPLHF
>TRBV7-8|TRBJ2-1
CASSELRVSYNEQFF
>TRBV6-5|TRBJ2-5
CASSSYPPTSGVQETQYF
>TRBV5-1|TRBJ2-2
CASSWQQGSGELFF
>TRBV7-7|TRBJ2-1
CASSLDVGGYNEQFF
>TRBV6-1|TRBJ2-3
CASSPKRGWTDTQYF
>TRBV6-5|TRBJ2-3
CASRNSGDTQYF
>TRBV5-4|TRBJ2-3
CASRGGPPTPDTQYF
>TRBV20-1|TRBJ1-2
CSAVLRAGRHGYTF
>TRBV3-1|TRBJ2-3
CASSQRLARGSTDTQYF
>TRBV7-9|TRBJ1-1
CASSFHRGGLEAFF
>TRBV4-2|TRBJ1-5
CASSYSQGGQGNQPQHF
>TRBV11-2|TRBJ2-2
CASSLRGQGQRAGELFF
>TRBV12-3/TRBV12-4|TRBJ1-2
CASSWDRVKYGYTF